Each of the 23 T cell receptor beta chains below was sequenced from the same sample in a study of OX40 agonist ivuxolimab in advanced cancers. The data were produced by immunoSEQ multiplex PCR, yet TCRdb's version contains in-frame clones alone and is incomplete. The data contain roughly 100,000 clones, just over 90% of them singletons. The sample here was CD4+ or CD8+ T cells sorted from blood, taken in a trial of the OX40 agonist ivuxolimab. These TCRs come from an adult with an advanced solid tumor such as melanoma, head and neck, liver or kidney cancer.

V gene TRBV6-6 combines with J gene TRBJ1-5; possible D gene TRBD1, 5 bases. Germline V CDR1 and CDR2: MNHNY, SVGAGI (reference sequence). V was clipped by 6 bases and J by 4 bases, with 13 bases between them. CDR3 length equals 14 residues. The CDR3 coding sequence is TGTGCCAGCAGAATCACAGGTATTAATCAGCCCCAGCATTTT. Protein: CASRITGINQPQHF.

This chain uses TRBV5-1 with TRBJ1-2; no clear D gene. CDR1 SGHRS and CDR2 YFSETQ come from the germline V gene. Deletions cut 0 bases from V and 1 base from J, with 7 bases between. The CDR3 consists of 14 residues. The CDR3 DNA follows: TGCGCCAGCAGCTTGGCCGGCCTTAACTATGGCTACACCTTC. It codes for CASSLAGLNYGYTF.

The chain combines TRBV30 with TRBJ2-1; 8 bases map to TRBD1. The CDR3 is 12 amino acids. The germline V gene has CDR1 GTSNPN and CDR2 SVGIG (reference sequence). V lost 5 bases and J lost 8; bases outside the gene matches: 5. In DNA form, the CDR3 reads TGTGCCTGGGACAGGGGAAGCTATGAGCAGTTCTTC. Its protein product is CAWDRGSYEQFF. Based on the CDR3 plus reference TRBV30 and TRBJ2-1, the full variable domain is SQTIHQWPATLVQPVGSPLSLECTVEGTSNPNLYWYRQAAGRGLQLLFYSVGIGQISSEVPQNLSASRPQDRQFILSSKKLLLSDSGFYLCAWDRGSYEQFFGPGTRLTVL.

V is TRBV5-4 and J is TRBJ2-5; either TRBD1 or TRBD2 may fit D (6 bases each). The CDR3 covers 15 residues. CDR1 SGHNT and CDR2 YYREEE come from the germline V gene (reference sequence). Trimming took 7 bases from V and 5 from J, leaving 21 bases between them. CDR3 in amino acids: CASCLKGGLPETQYF. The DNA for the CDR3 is TGTGCCAGCTGCCTGAAAGGGGGGCTGCCGGAGACCCAGTACTTC.

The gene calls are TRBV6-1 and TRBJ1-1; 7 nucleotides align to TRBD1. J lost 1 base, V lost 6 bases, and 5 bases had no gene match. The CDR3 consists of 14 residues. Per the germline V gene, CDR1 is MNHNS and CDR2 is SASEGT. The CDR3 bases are TGTGCCAGCAGGAAAGGGGACAGGAACACTGAAGCTTTCTTT. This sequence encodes CASRKGDRNTEAFF.

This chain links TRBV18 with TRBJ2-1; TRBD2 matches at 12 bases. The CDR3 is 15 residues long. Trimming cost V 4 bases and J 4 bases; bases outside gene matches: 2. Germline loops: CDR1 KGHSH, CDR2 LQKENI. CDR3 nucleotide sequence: TGTGCCAGCTCACAAACTAGCGGGGGGTACAATGAGCAGTTCTTC. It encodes CASSQTSGGYNEQFF. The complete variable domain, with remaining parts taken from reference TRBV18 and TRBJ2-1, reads NAGVMQNPRHLVRRRGQEARLRCSPMKGHSHVYWYRQLPEEGLKFMVYLQKENIIDESGMPKERFSAEFPKEGPSILRIQQVVRGDSAAYFCASSQTSGGYNEQFFGPGTRLTVL.

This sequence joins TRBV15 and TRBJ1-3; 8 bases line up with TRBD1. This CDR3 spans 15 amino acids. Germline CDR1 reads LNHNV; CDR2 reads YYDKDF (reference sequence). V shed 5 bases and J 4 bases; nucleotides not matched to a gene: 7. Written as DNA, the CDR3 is TGTGCCACCAGCGCCGACCGGGACAGGGGAAACACCATATATTTT. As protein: CATSADRDRGNTIYF.

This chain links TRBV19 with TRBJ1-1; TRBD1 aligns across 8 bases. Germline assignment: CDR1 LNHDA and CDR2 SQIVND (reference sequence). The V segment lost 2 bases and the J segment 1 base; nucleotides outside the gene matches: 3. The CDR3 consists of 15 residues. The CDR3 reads CASSIQGARNTEAFF. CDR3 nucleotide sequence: TGTGCCAGTAGTATACAGGGGGCTCGGAACACTGAAGCTTTCTTT.

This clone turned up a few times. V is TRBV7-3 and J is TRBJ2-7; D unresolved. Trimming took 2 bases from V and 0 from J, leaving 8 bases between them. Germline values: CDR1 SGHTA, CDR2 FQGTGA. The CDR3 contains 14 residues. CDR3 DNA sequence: TGTGCCAGCAGCTTAGACGCGTTCTCCTACGAGCAGTACTTC. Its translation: CASSLDAFSYEQYF. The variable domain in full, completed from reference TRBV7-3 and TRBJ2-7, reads GAGVSQTPSNKVTEKGKYVELRCDPISGHTALYWYRQSLGQGPEFLIYFQGTGAADDSGLPNDRFFAVRPEGSVSTLKIQRTERGDSAVYLCASSLDAFSYEQYFGPGTRLTVT.

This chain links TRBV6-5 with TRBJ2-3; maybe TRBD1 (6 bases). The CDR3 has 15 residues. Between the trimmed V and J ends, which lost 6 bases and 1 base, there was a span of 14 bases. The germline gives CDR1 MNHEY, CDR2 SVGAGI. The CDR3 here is CASRDPWTGTDTQYF. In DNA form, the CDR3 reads TGTGCCAGCAGAGACCCTTGGACAGGCACAGATACGCAGTATTTT.

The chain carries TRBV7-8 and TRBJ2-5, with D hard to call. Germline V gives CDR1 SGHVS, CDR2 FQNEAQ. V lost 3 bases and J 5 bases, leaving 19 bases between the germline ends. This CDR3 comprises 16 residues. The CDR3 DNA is TGTGCCAGCAGCTTCATTGGTACCCATGTGCGGGAGACCCAGTACTTC. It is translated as CASSFIGTHVRETQYF. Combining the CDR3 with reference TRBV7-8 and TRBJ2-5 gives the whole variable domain GAGVSQSPRYKVAKRGQDVALRCDPISGHVSLFWYQQALGQGPEFLTYFQNEAQLDKSGLPSDRFFAERPEGSVSTLKIQRTQQEDSAVYLCASSFIGTHVRETQYFGPGTRLLVL.

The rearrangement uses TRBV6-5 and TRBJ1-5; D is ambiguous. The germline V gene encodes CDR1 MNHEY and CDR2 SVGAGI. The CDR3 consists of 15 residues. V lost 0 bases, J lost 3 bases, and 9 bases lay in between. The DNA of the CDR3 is TGTGCCAGCAGTTACTCCAACAGATTCAATCAGCCCCAGCATTTT. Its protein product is CASSYSNRFNQPQHF.

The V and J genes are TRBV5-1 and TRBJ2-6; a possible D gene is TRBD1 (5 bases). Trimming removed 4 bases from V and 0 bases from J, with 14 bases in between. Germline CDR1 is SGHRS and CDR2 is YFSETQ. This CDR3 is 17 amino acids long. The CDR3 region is CASSVGLVGSGANVLTF. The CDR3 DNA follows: TGCGCCAGCAGCGTGGGGCTTGTGGGCTCTGGGGCCAACGTCCTGACTTTC.

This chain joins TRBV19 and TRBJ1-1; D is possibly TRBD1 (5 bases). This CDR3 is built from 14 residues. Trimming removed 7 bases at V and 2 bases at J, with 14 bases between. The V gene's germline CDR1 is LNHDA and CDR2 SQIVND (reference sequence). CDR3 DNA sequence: TGTGCCAGTAAGAGTGAGGGGCTTAACACTGAAGCTTTCTTT. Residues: CASKSEGLNTEAFF.

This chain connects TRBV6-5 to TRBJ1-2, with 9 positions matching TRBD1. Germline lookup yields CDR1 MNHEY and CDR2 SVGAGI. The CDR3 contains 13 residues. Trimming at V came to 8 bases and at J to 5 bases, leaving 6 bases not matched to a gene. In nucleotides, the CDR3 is TGTGCCAGCGGGCCGGGACAGGGATATGGCTACACCTTC. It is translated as CASGPGQGYGYTF.

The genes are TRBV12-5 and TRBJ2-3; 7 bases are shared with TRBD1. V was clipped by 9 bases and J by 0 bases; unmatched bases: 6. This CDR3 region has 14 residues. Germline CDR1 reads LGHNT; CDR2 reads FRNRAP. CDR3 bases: TGTGCTAGCAGGGACAGATCTAGCACAGATACGCAGTATTTT. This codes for CASRDRSSTDTQYF.

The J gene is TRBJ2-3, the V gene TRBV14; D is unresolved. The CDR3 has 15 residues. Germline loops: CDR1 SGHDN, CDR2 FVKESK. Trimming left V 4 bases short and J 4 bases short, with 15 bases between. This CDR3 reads CASSPVSGWADTQYF. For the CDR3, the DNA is TGTGCCAGCAGCCCAGTCTCAGGATGGGCAGATACGCAGTATTTT.

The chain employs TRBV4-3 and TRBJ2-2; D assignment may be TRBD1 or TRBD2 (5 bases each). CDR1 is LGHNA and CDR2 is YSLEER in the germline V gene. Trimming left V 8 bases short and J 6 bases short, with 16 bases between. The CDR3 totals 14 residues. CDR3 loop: CASQWGIRSGELFF. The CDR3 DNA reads TGCGCCAGCCAGTGGGGGATACGCTCCGGGGAGCTGTTTTTT.

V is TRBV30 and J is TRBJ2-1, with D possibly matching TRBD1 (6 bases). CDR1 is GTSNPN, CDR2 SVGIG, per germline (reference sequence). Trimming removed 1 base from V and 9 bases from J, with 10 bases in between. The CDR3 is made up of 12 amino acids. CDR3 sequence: CAWSDQGREQFF. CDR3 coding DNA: TGTGCCTGGAGTGACCAGGGGCGTGAGCAGTTCTTC. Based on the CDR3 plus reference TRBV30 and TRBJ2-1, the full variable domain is SQTIHQWPATLVQPVGSPLSLECTVEGTSNPNLYWYRQAAGRGLQLLFYSVGIGQISSEVPQNLSASRPQDRQFILSSKKLLLSDSGFYLCAWSDQGREQFFGPGTRLTVL.

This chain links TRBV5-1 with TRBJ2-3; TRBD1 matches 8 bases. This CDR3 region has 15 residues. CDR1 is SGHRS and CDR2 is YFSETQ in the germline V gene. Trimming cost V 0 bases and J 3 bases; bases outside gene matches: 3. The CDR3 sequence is CASSLGQGATDTQYF. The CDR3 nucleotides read TGCGCCAGCAGCTTGGGGCAGGGGGCAACAGATACGCAGTATTTT.

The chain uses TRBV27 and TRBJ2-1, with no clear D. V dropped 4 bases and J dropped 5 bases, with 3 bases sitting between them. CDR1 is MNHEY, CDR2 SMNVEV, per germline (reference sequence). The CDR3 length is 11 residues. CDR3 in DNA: TGTGCCAGCAGTTACCACAATGAGCAGTTCTTC. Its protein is CASSYHNEQFF.

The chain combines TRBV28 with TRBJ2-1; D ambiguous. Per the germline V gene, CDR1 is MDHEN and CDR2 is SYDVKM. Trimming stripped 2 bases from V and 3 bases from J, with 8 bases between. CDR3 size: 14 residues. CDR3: CASSLQTSYNEQFF. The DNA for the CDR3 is TGTGCCAGCAGTTTACAAACCAGCTACAATGAGCAGTTCTTC. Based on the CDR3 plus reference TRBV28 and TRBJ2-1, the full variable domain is DVKVTQSSRYLVKRTGEKVFLECVQDMDHENMFWYRQDPGLGLRLIYFSYDVKMKEKGDIPEGYSVSREKKERFSLILESASTNQTSMYLCASSLQTSYNEQFFGPGTRLTVL.

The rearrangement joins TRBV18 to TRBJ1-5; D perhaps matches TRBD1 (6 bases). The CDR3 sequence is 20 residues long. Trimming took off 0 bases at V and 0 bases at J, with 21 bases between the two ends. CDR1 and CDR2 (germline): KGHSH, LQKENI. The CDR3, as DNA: TGTGCCAGCTCACCACCCTCCCTGGACAGTAGTCCGTATAGCAATCAGCCCCAGCATTTT. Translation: CASSPPSLDSSPYSNQPQHF.